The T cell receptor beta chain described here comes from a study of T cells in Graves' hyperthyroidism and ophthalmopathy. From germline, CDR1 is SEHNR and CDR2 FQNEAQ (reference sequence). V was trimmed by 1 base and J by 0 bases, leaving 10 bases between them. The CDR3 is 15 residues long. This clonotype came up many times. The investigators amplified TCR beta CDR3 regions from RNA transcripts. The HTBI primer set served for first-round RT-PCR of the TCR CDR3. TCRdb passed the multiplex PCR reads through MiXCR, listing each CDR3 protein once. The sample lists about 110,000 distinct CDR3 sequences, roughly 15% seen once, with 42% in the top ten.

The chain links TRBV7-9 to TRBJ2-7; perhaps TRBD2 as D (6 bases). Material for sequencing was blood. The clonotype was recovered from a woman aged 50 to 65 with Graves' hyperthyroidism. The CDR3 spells CASSLVRESSYEQYF. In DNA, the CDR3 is TGTGCCAGCAGCTTAGTCCGGGAGAGCTCCTACGAGCAGTACTTC.